This passage covers 15 T cell receptor beta chains from one sample sequenced in a study of shared clonotypes between healthy human individuals. Clones were read by immunoSEQ multiplex PCR, and TCRdb kept only the in-frame ones, dropping some. The data contain approximately 100,000 clones, under 70% of them singletons. Material for sequencing was memory CD8+ T cells sorted from blood. Subset here: CD45RO+ cells pooled with CCR7-negative TemRA cells. All receptors derive from a woman in her twenties or thirties in good health.

This clone was seen a handful of times. The V and J genes are TRBV19 and TRBJ2-1; no clear D. Germline V gives CDR1 LNHDA, CDR2 SQIVND (reference sequence). The CDR3 is 15 amino acids. Trimming stripped 10 bases from V and 0 bases from J, with 16 bases between. The CDR3 loop reads CATEDVSSSYNEQFF. The CDR3, as DNA: TGTGCCACTGAAGACGTCTCAAGCTCCTACAATGAGCAGTTCTTC.

A remark on this clone: At the DNA level, this CDR3 is encoded by other sequences in the same sample as well. The chain links TRBV6-1 to TRBJ2-6; the D is unclear. The CDR3 consists of 15 residues. V dropped 6 bases and J dropped 1 base, with 10 bases sitting between them. Germline assignment: CDR1 MNHNS and CDR2 SASEGT. The CDR3 sequence: CASSEDPSGANVLTF. In nucleotides, the CDR3 is TGTGCCAGCAGCGAGGACCCATCTGGGGCCAACGTCCTGACTTTC.

This chain uses TRBV6-6 with TRBJ1-4; D unclear. The CDR3 has 15 residues. Germline loops: CDR1 MNHNY, CDR2 SVGAGI (reference sequence). The ends were cut back, 0 bases at V and 4 bases at J, with 9 bases in the middle. The CDR3 bases are TGTGCCAGCAGTTACTCAGTAGGGCTTAATGAAAAACTGTTTTTT. As protein: CASSYSVGLNEKLFF.

The CDR3 DNA sequence: TGTGCCAGCAGTATAACCCGGGAGAACCTTTACGAGCAGTACTTC. Residues: CASSITRENLYEQYF. The chain has TRBV6-5 and TRBJ2-7; possibly TRBD2 for D (6 bases). Trimming removed 5 bases from V and 4 bases from J, with 18 bases in between. Looked up from germline, CDR1 is MNHEY and CDR2 is SVGAGI. The CDR3 totals 15 residues.

CDR3 nucleotides: TGCGCCAGCAGCTTGGTGCGGGGGGAGTACCAAGAGACCCAGTACTTC. This gives the protein CASSLVRGEYQETQYF. V is TRBV5-1 and J is TRBJ2-5, with TRBD2 matching over 8 bases. The CDR3 loop spans 16 amino acids. CDR1 and CDR2 (germline): SGHRS, YFSETQ. The V and J ends lost 0 bases and 0 bases, in that order; junction bases with no gene match: 4. The full variable domain, with the rest looked up from reference TRBV5-1 and TRBJ2-5, is KAGVTQTPRYLIKTRGQQVTLSCSPISGHRSVSWYQQTPGQGLQFLFEYFSETQRNKGNFPGRFSGRQFSNSRSEMNVSTLELGDSALYLCASSLVRGEYQETQYFGPGTRLLVL.

V is TRBV28 and J is TRBJ2-7, with 11 bases identical to TRBD2. Per germline, CDR1 MDHEN and CDR2 SYDVKM. With V trimmed by 5 bases and J by 5 bases, 5 bases remained unmatched. This CDR3 has 14 residues. CDR3 amino acids: CASSPTSGVDEQYF. CDR3 coding DNA: TGTGCCAGCAGTCCGACTAGCGGGGTCGACGAGCAGTACTTC.

This sequence joins TRBV7-2 and TRBJ2-2; no clear D. CDR1 and CDR2 from the germline V gene are SGHTA and FQGNSA. The length of the CDR3 is 16 residues. Trimming stripped 2 bases from V and 1 base from J, with 11 bases between. CDR3: CASSLILSLNTGELFF. CDR3 DNA: TGTGCCAGCAGCTTAATTCTTAGTCTGAACACCGGGGAGCTGTTTTTT.

On this clone: It is likely a read error: a sequence one base away is far more abundant. V gene TRBV25-1 combines with J gene TRBJ1-1, with 7 bases aligning to TRBD1. CDR1 MGHDK and CDR2 SYGVNS come from the germline V gene. The CDR3 contains 14 residues. The CDR3 spells CAGSDLQGYTEAFF. CDR3 bases: TGTGCCGGCAGTGATCTACAGGGGTACACTGAAGCTTTCTTT.

V and J are TRBV2 and TRBJ2-7; D gene ambiguous. Germline V CDR1 and CDR2: SNHLY, FYNNEI. The length of the CDR3 is 12 residues. Deletions cut 6 bases from V and 7 bases from J, with 13 bases between. The CDR3 loop reads CASSPAASEQYF. CDR3 in DNA: TGTGCCAGCAGCCCGGCGGCATCTGAGCAGTACTTC.

This clone appeared many times. The V and J genes are TRBV7-4 and TRBJ1-1; possible D gene TRBD1, 5 bases. Germline V lookup: CDR1 SGHVT, CDR2 SQSDAQ. The CDR3 is 16 residues long. Trimming removed 3 bases from V and 6 bases from J, with 20 bases in between. The CDR3 here is CASSFVLGEGISEAFF. The CDR3 bases are TGTGCCAGCAGCTTCGTCCTGGGGGAGGGCATCTCTGAAGCTTTCTTT.

This clone was counted a few times. This sequence joins TRBV25-1 and TRBJ2-1, with 7 bases that match TRBD2. The CDR3 contains 17 residues. Germline CDR1 is MGHDK and CDR2 is SYGVNS. Losses at the gene ends were 8 bases for V and 2 bases for J; bases not matched to a gene: 15. This CDR3 reads CASCELAHNGTYNEQFF. DNA for the CDR3: TGTGCCAGCTGCGAACTAGCGCATAACGGAACCTACAATGAGCAGTTCTTC.

The rearrangement links TRBV28 to TRBJ2-7; TRBD1 is a possible D gene (5 bases). The CDR3 length is 15 residues. CDR1 is MDHEN and CDR2 is SYDVKM in the germline V gene. V lost 3 bases, J lost 4 bases, and 16 bases lay in between. This CDR3 reads CASSFQDTTFYEQYF. The CDR3 DNA reads TGTGCCAGCAGTTTTCAGGACACTACGTTTTACGAGCAGTACTTC.

This clone was detected once. The chain couples TRBV2 to TRBJ1-1; maybe TRBD1 (5 bases). V was clipped by 2 bases and J by 5 bases, with 15 bases between them. The CDR3 sequence is 15 residues long. Germline CDR1 SNHLY, CDR2 FYNNEI. CDR3 loop: CASSERAGQGTEAFF. The CDR3 DNA follows: TGTGCCAGCAGTGAACGGGCTGGGCAGGGAACTGAAGCTTTCTTT. The full variable domain, rest sourced from reference TRBV2 and TRBJ1-1, is EPEVTQTPSHQVTQMGQEVILRCVPISNHLYFYWYRQILGQKVEFLVSFYNNEISEKSEIFDDQFSVERPDGSNFTLKIRSTKLEDSAMYFCASSERAGQGTEAFFGQGTRLTVV.

This clone was seen a single time. The chain uses TRBV6-1 and TRBJ2-7; D call uncertain. Trimming left V 1 base short and J 1 base short, with 5 bases between. Germline V gene data show CDR1 as MNHNS and CDR2 as SASEGT. This CDR3 has 13 residues. CDR3 sequence reads: CASSEVTSYEQYF. CDR3 nucleotide sequence: TGTGCCAGCAGTGAAGTAACGTCCTACGAGCAGTACTTC.

J is TRBJ2-5 and V is TRBV29-1; 12 bases match TRBD2. This CDR3 spans 13 amino acids. The trim removed 6 bases at V and 9 bases at J, leaving 8 bases unmatched. Per the germline V gene, CDR1 is SQVTM and CDR2 is ANQGSEA. In nucleotides, the CDR3 is TGCAGCGTCGAGGTGCTAGCGGGAGGGCCCCAGTACTTC. Residues: CSVEVLAGGPQYF.